The present entry profiles one T cell receptor (beta chain) with its context. The protocol was immunoSEQ multiplex PCR, while the TCRdb copy is restricted to in-frame clones and leaves out a portion. The sample carries about 190,000 clones, 84% recorded once. This specimen belongs to a study of blood T cell repertoires in COVID-19. The germline V and J ends were trimmed by 6 bases and 5 bases, with 19 bases remaining between them. Germline-derived CDR1 and CDR2 are MNHEY and SMNVEV (reference sequence). The CDR3 has 15 amino acids. This sequence was found in a woman aged 70-85 years with active or convalescent COVID-19. The gene calls are TRBV27 and TRBJ1-2, with D tentatively TRBD1 (6 bases). Sequencing was carried out using peripheral blood. The CDR3 here is CASSLTGLMGYGYTF. DNA of the CDR3: TGTGCCAGCAGCCTGACAGGTTTGATGGGGTATGGCTACACCTTC.